The 5 T cell receptor beta chains given below trace back to one sample, sequenced in a study of blood T cell repertoires in COVID-19. Clones were read by immunoSEQ multiplex PCR, and TCRdb kept only the in-frame ones, dropping some. The repertoire holds a few hundred thousand clones, 88% seen once, with more than 8.5% in the top ten. Sequencing used peripheral blood. The origin of the receptors is a woman aged 70 to 79 with COVID-19, enrolled during active disease.

The chain combines TRBV27 with TRBJ2-1; tentative D call: TRBD2 (6 bases). The CDR3 runs 14 residues. Germline assignment: CDR1 MNHEY and CDR2 SMNVEV (reference sequence). The V gene lost 10 bases and the J gene lost 9 bases, with 22 bases spanning the gap. The CDR3 here is CATERALDIGEQFF. DNA for the CDR3: TGTGCCACCGAGCGGGCTTTAGATATTGGTGAGCAGTTCTTC.

This sequence joins TRBV27 and TRBJ1-1; possible D gene TRBD1, 5 bases. CDR3 length: 12 residues. Looked up from germline, CDR1 is MNHEY and CDR2 is SMNVEV (reference sequence). V was shortened by 5 bases and J by 1 base, with 5 bases between the two germline ends. The chain's CDR3 is CASSGANTEAFF. The CDR3 coding sequence is TGTGCCAGCAGTGGGGCGAACACTGAAGCTTTCTTT.

This clone was observed a handful of times. The gene calls are TRBV5-1 and TRBJ2-7; 12 bases agree with TRBD2. The CDR3 covers 16 residues. Looked up from germline, CDR1 is SGHRS and CDR2 is YFSETQ. V dropped 2 bases and J dropped 5; count of bases not matched to a gene: 8. Here the CDR3 DNA reads TGCGCCAGCAGCTTAACCCCGACTAGCGGGGGCGACGAGCAGTACTTC. This gives the protein CASSLTPTSGGDEQYF.

The chain is built from TRBV19 and TRBJ2-1; TRBD1 aligns across 8 bases. Per germline, CDR1 LNHDA and CDR2 SQIVND (reference sequence). Trimming at V came to 3 bases and at J to 5 bases, leaving 6 bases not matched to a gene. The CDR3 extends over 15 amino acids. The CDR3 DNA sequence: TGTGCCAGTAGTATCTTGACAGGGGACCACAATGAGCAGTTCTTC. Amino acid sequence: CASSILTGDHNEQFF.

The V call is TRBV27, the J call TRBJ1-2; D perhaps matches TRBD1 (6 bases). From germline, CDR1 is MNHEY and CDR2 SMNVEV (reference sequence). V was cut by 4 bases and J by 1 base, with 13 bases left in between. The CDR3 covers 15 residues. CDR3 amino acids: CASSSGSGVNYGYTF. The DNA for the CDR3 is TGTGCCAGCAGTTCAGGGTCAGGGGTTAACTATGGCTACACCTTC.